Only a few counts were recorded for the clone carrying this T cell receptor (beta chain). Its antigen is currently unknown. Other DNA sequences in the sample encode the same CDR3. These data belong to a study of beta chain features in type 1 diabetes. Study at large: There was similarity between patients and healthy donors in age, gender and cell yields.

Expressed TCRB transcripts were sequenced, since all the RNA that had been isolated was reverse transcribed. Using immunoSEQ multiplex PCR, the repertoire was profiled, and TCRdb retains in-frame clones only, with some absent. Here the sample spans 900,000 or so clones, 17% being singletons. This CDR3 contains 15 residues. V was clipped by 0 bases and J by 7 bases, with 14 bases between them. Germline V CDR1 and CDR2: SGDLS, YYNGEE. Study results and limitations: People with Type 1 diabetes carried modestly yet significantly shorter TCRB CDR3s in all four CD4+ subsets. Fewer junction insertions and more nucleotide deletions appeared in type 1 diabetes patients.

The V call is TRBV9, the J call TRBJ2-1; D uncertain. This TCR came from a woman in her late teens or twenties in good health. Sequencing was performed on naive CD4+ T cells from blood. Here the CDR3 DNA reads TGTGCCAGCAGCGTAGATCTAGTATCACATAATGAGCAGTTCTTC. Residues: CASSVDLVSHNEQFF.